Listed below are T cell receptor beta chains from one sample, sequenced in a study of T cell changes during pregnancy in multiple sclerosis. Data came from immunoSEQ multiplex PCR; TCRdb stores just in-frame clones and leaves some out. The repertoire holds about 48,000 clones, just over 85% seen once, with 1.2% in the top ten. Material: CD4+ T cells from peripheral blood mononuclear cells, obtained in the second trimester of pregnancy. The receptors originated from a female donor with multiple sclerosis, enrolled in a pregnancy study. Each CDR3 is given with its conserved first and last residue. A D gene is named only where the DNA matches it firmly. Expanded clones get a size class; other rows say once, few or many, or leave the size out.

length	V	J	D	size	CDR3	DNA
14	TRBV28	TRBJ2-7	-	-	CASSLGLAAYEQYF	TGTGCCAGCAGTTTGGGTCTAGCCGCCTACGAGCAGTACTTC
14	TRBV5-1	TRBJ1-4	-	-	CASSLQGQNEKLFF	TGCGCCAGCAGCTTACAGGGACAAAATGAAAAACTGTTTTTT
18	TRBV10-3	TRBJ1-3	-	-	CAISEWNDPRRGGNTIYF	TGTGCCATCAGTGAGTGGAACGACCCCAGGAGAGGGGGAAACACCATATATTTT
14	TRBV27	TRBJ2-2	TRBD1	-	CASRRDRNTGELFF	TGTGCCAGCAGACGGGACAGGAACACCGGGGAGCTGTTTTTT
16	TRBV10-3	TRBJ2-3	-	-	CAISDVWGQSTDTQYF	TGTGCCATCAGTGACGTCTGGGGGCAGAGCACAGATACGCAGTATTTT
15	TRBV12-5	TRBJ1-3	-	-	CASGVGGPPGNTIYF	TGTGCTAGTGGTGTAGGAGGTCCCCCGGGAAACACCATATATTTT
14	TRBV28	TRBJ1-5	TRBD1	-	CASSWGQANQPQHF	TGTGCCAGCAGTTGGGGACAGGCCAATCAGCCCCAGCATTTT
16	TRBV5-5	TRBJ1-1	-	-	CASSHAGTKGGTEAFF	TGTGCCAGCAGCCATGCCGGGACAAAGGGTGGGACTGAAGCTTTCTTT
15	TRBV2	TRBJ1-5	TRBD1	once	CASSFDRGGNQPQHF	TGTGCCAGCAGTTTCGACAGGGGCGGCAATCAGCCCCAGCATTTT
13	TRBV6-6	TRBJ1-5	-	-	CATFQGPNQPQHF	TGTGCCACCTTTCAGGGCCCTAATCAGCCCCAGCATTTT
16	TRBV5-4	TRBJ1-1	-	-	CASTIGAGELSTEAFF	TGTGCCAGTACCATCGGGGCAGGGGAACTGAGCACTGAAGCTTTCTTT
14	TRBV19	TRBJ1-4	TRBD1	-	CASSHDRGREKLFF	TGTGCCAGTAGCCACGACAGGGGGCGTGAAAAACTGTTTTTT
15	TRBV6-5	TRBJ2-1	-	-	CASSYSLESYNEQFF	TGTGCCAGCAGTTATAGCCTAGAATCCTACAATGAGCAGTTCTTC
13	TRBV5-6	TRBJ2-1	-	-	CASSLVRGHEQFF	TGTGCCAGCAGCTTAGTCAGGGGCCATGAGCAGTTCTTC
14	TRBV5-6	TRBJ2-7	TRBD1	-	CASSSRDSSYEQYF	TGTGCCAGCAGCTCCCGGGACAGCTCCTACGAGCAGTACTTC
15	TRBV5-1	TRBJ2-5	TRBD2	once	CASSFVAGGDETQYF	TGCGCCAGCAGCTTCGTAGCGGGAGGGGATGAGACCCAGTACTTC
11	TRBV28	TRBJ1-2	-	once	CASSADYGYTF	TGTGCCAGCAGTGCGGACTATGGCTACACCTTC
17	TRBV4-1	TRBJ1-3	-	-	CASSPGGGRAGGNTIYF	TGCGCCAGCAGCCCCGGTGGGGGGAGGGCAGGCGGAAACACCATATATTTT
14	TRBV10-2	TRBJ2-4	-	-	CASSEEAIQRIQYF	TGCGCCAGCAGTGAAGAAGCCATTCAGCGCATTCAGTACTTC
13	TRBV5-1	TRBJ2-3	-	-	CASMAASTDTQYF	TGCGCCAGCATGGCGGCGAGCACAGATACGCAGTATTTT
15	TRBV6-6	TRBJ2-7	TRBD1	-	CASSYGQGDAYEQYF	TGTGCCAGCAGTTACGGACAGGGGGATGCCTACGAGCAGTACTTC
16	TRBV18	TRBJ2-3	TRBD2	once	CASSPPAGGPTDTQYF	TGTGCCAGCTCACCACCCGCGGGAGGGCCCACAGATACGCAGTATTTT
15	TRBV7-6	TRBJ2-3	TRBD2	once	CASSPGGSSSDTQYF	TGTGCCAGCAGCCCGGGGGGGAGTAGTTCAGATACGCAGTATTTT
14	TRBV6-5	TRBJ1-2	-	-	CASSSRGATTGYTF	TGTGCCAGCAGTTCCCGGGGGGCGACTACTGGCTACACCTTC
14	TRBV7-9	TRBJ2-3	-	-	CASSSLELTDTQYF	TGTGCCAGCAGCTCACTGGAGCTCACAGATACGCAGTATTTT
17	TRBV28	TRBJ2-1	-	-	CASSFPWTASRKNEQFF	TGTGCCAGCAGTTTTCCCTGGACAGCCTCAAGAAAGAATGAGCAGTTCTTC
14	TRBV5-6	TRBJ2-7	TRBD2	few	CASSWRAGTYEQYF	TGTGCCAGCAGCTGGAGAGCGGGAACATACGAGCAGTACTTC
16	TRBV10-3	TRBJ2-7	TRBD2	-	CAISESKAGGIYEQYF	TGTGCCATCAGTGAGTCGAAAGCGGGAGGGATCTACGAGCAGTACTTC
14	TRBV7-2	TRBJ2-2	-	-	CASSLDGVAGELFF	TGTGCCAGCAGCTTAGACGGGGTCGCCGGGGAGCTGTTTTTT
13	TRBV5-1	TRBJ2-7	-	-	CASSLTTGYEQYF	TGCGCCAGCAGCTTAACCACAGGGTACGAGCAGTACTTC
14	TRBV5-3	TRBJ2-7	TRBD1	once	CARSFRDSPYEQYF	TGTGCCAGAAGCTTCCGGGACAGCCCCTACGAGCAGTACTTC
13	TRBV6-5	TRBJ2-5	-	-	CASSRQSQETQYF	TGTGCCAGCAGTAGACAGTCCCAAGAGACCCAGTACTTC
16	TRBV4-2	TRBJ1-1	-	-	CASSQDGSFEATEAFF	TGTGCCAGCAGCCAAGACGGGTCCTTTGAGGCCACTGAAGCTTTCTTT
13	TRBV7-9	TRBJ2-1	-	-	CASSQRTYNEQFF	TGTGCCAGCAGCCAACGGACTTACAATGAGCAGTTCTTC
15	TRBV30	TRBJ1-4	-	-	CAWSVRRTTNEKLFF	TGTGCCTGGAGTGTACGCAGAACAACTAATGAAAAACTGTTTTTT
15	TRBV6-5	TRBJ1-1	-	-	CASKPFRDVNTEAFF	TGTGCCAGCAAACCTTTCAGGGATGTGAACACTGAAGCTTTCTTT
15	TRBV6-5	TRBJ2-5	TRBD2	once	CASSRPGGAQETQYF	TGTGCCAGCAGCCGCCCCGGGGGGGCCCAAGAGACCCAGTACTTC
15	TRBV28	TRBJ1-1	-	-	CASIARGAGLTEAFF	TGTGCCAGCATCGCCCGCGGGGCCGGGTTAACTGAAGCTTTCTTT
14	TRBV11-3	TRBJ2-1	-	-	CASSYGQTYNEQFF	TGTGCCAGCAGCTATGGACAGACCTACAATGAGCAGTTCTTC
15	TRBV19	TRBJ2-1	-	-	CASSITTRSYNEQFF	TGTGCCAGTAGTATAACTACCCGGTCCTACAATGAGCAGTTCTTC
20	TRBV5-1	TRBJ2-3	TRBD2	-	CASSLAGVLAGEGATDTQYF	TGCGCCAGCAGCTTGGCCGGGGTACTAGCGGGGGAGGGGGCCACAGATACGCAGTATTTT
15	TRBV10-3	TRBJ2-1	TRBD2	-	CAIRGAGGDYNEQFF	TGTGCCATCAGAGGAGCGGGAGGGGACTACAATGAGCAGTTCTTC